This TCR beta chain appears in the sequencing data of a study of T cells in Graves' hyperthyroidism and ophthalmopathy. Study-wide results and limits: Ophthalmopathy onset followed model prediction by a median about six months. Ophthalmopathy was told apart from stable hyperthyroidism by a 13 V-J model. Blood also carried most thyroid clonotypes expanded above 0.001.

About this clonotype: Antigen specificity is unknown.

RNA transcripts yielded amplified TCR beta CDR3 regions. HTBI primers drove first-round RT-PCR of the TCR CDR3. One entry per CDR3 protein results from TCRdb running MiXCR on the multiplex PCR reads. The data show 500,000 to 600,000 distinct CDR3 sequences, roughly 50% seen once. The germline CDR1 and CDR2 sequences are DFQATT and SNEGSKA (reference sequence). This CDR3 spans 13 amino acids. V lost 1 base and J lost 2, with 9 bases in between. Subjects aged 18 to 65 presented with newly diagnosed hyperthyroidism of less than 2 months' duration. This rearrangement joins TRBV20-1 to TRBJ2-7; D may be TRBD1 (6 bases). This TCR came from a woman aged 18-30 years with Graves' hyperthyroidism. The source material was peripheral blood or thyroid tissue (not recorded which). As DNA, the CDR3 is TGCAGTGCTAGAGCAGGGGCCGCCTACGAGCAGTACTTC. Translating it yields CSARAGAAYEQYF.